Listed here are 23 T cell receptor beta chains from one sample, sequenced in a study of cytomegalovirus exposure and HLA in healthy donors. The PCR was carried out with 60 Vbeta primers and 13 Jbeta primers. TCRdb's table, derived via immunoSEQ multiplex PCR, lists solely in-frame clones and lacks some. The sample shows approximately 160,000 clones, about 79% of them seen only once. The sample taken for sequencing was PBMCs. The receptors were sampled from a female donor in good health and CMV-seronegative.

This chain joins TRBV7-9 and TRBJ2-1; 7 bases map to TRBD1. The germline V gene encodes CDR1 SEHNR and CDR2 FQNEAQ (reference sequence). The CDR3 has 16 amino acids. Losses at the gene ends were 6 bases for V and 12 bases for J; bases not matched to a gene: 20. CDR3 in DNA: TGTGCCAGCAGGCCCCCCACCGGGACAGAGACAATGGGGCAGTTCTTC. This translates into CASRPPTGTETMGQFF.

V and J are TRBV6-1 and TRBJ2-5; the D gene is possibly TRBD2 (6 bases). Germline-derived CDR1 and CDR2 are MNHNS and SASEGT. CDR3 length equals 13 residues. V was clipped by 7 bases and J by 1 base, with 10 bases between them. CDR3: CASIVGGQETQYF. The CDR3, as DNA: TGTGCCAGCATCGTGGGGGGCCAAGAGACCCAGTACTTC.

The chain employs TRBV10-3 and TRBJ2-7, with TRBD1 identical over 7 bases. The ends lost 4 bases at V and 2 bases at J; junction bases unmatched: 14. The CDR3 has 17 amino acids. CDR1 ENHRY and CDR2 SYGVKD come from the germline V gene. Written as DNA, the CDR3 is TGTGCCATCAGTGGGTTAAGACAGGGAACCGGCACCTACGAGCAGTACTTC. It yields the protein CAISGLRQGTGTYEQYF.

The chain links TRBV29-1 to TRBJ2-3; TRBD1 matches at 9 bases. Losses at the gene ends were 4 bases for V and 4 bases for J; bases not matched to a gene: 6. The CDR3 covers 14 residues. Germline-derived CDR1 and CDR2 are SQVTM and ANQGSEA. CDR3 residues: CSVAPGQGPDTQYF. The CDR3 nucleotides are TGCAGCGTTGCACCGGGACAGGGCCCAGATACGCAGTATTTT.

The V call is TRBV27, the J call TRBJ2-5, with D perhaps TRBD1 (6 bases). The germline V gene has CDR1 MNHEY and CDR2 SMNVEV (reference sequence). Trimming cost V 6 bases and J 4 bases, with 18 bases left between them. CDR3 length equals 15 residues. The CDR3 sequence: CASSPGTPKGETQYF. For the CDR3, the DNA is TGTGCCAGCAGCCCCGGGACACCAAAGGGAGAGACCCAGTACTTC.

The chain has TRBV7-9 and TRBJ2-7; D ambiguous. The CDR3 contains 11 residues. The V end lost 8 bases, the J end lost 2 bases, and 7 bases lay between the germline ends. The germline V gene has CDR1 SEHNR and CDR2 FQNEAQ (reference sequence). The CDR3, as DNA: TGTGCCAGCGCAGCGACCTACGAGCAGTACTTC. This gives the protein CASAATYEQYF.

The rearrangement uses TRBV2 and TRBJ1-1; the D gene is possibly TRBD1 (5 bases). The CDR3 is 14 residues long. Germline lookup yields CDR1 SNHLY and CDR2 FYNNEI. The ends were cut back, 8 bases at V and 4 bases at J, with 17 bases in the middle. CDR3 loop: CASLGDRGTTEAFF. The CDR3 DNA is TGTGCCAGCCTGGGGGATCGGGGGACCACTGAAGCTTTCTTT.

The V and J genes are TRBV25-1 and TRBJ1-4; TRBD1 agrees at 9 bases. V lost 6 bases to trimming and J lost 7 bases; unmatched junction nucleotides: 6. The CDR3 is 14 residues long. Germline V gene sequence: CDR1 MGHDK, CDR2 SYGVNS. Written as DNA, the CDR3 is TGTGCCAGCAGATCAACAGGGGGCCGTGAAAAACTGTTTTTT. Protein: CASRSTGGREKLFF.

The chain joins TRBV10-3 to TRBJ2-1; 13 nucleotides line up with TRBD2. Germline CDR1 is ENHRY and CDR2 is SYGVKD. This CDR3 contains 14 residues. The V and J ends lost 5 bases and 5 bases, in that order; junction bases with no gene match: 0. The CDR3 sequence: CAISTSGRDNEQFF. CDR3 coding DNA: TGTGCCATCAGTACTAGCGGGAGGGACAATGAGCAGTTCTTC.

This clone was counted once. This rearrangement joins TRBV5-1 to TRBJ2-5; D may be TRBD2 (6 bases). V was shortened by 0 bases and J by 5 bases, with 20 bases between the two germline ends. This CDR3 comprises 17 residues. Germline CDR1 and CDR2: SGHRS and YFSETQ. CDR3 sequence (DNA): TGCGCCAGCAGCTTGGCCCCGAATCGGGGGACCCAGGAGACCCAGTACTTC. Translation: CASSLAPNRGTQETQYF.

CDR3 protein: CASSYGYGRTDTQYF. CDR3 coding DNA: TGTGCCAGCAGTTACGGGTACGGGAGGACAGATACGCAGTATTTT. The gene calls are TRBV6-5 and TRBJ2-3, with TRBD2 matching over 7 bases. The J segment lost 3 bases and the V segment lost 2 bases, leaving 5 bases of the junction unmatched. CDR3 length: 15 residues. Germline V gives CDR1 MNHEY, CDR2 SVGAGI.

This clone was seen once. The genes are TRBV30 and TRBJ2-1; 8 bases are a match to TRBD2. Trimming removed 1 base from V and 8 bases from J; junction bases left unmatched: 16. The CDR3 covers 17 residues. Germline V gene data show CDR1 as GTSNPN and CDR2 as SVGIG (reference sequence). The CDR3 loop is CAWSGGSGRAIRHEQFF. The CDR3 DNA follows: TGTGCCTGGAGTGGGGGGTCCGGGAGGGCCATTCGCCATGAGCAGTTCTTC.

The rearrangement uses TRBV4-1 and TRBJ1-4; 9 bases map to TRBD1. This CDR3 has 17 amino acids. Per the germline V gene, CDR1 is MGHRA and CDR2 is YSYEKL. J gave up 8 bases and V 6 bases, and 16 bases lay outside the gene matches. The CDR3 sequence is CASSRGTGRSEGEKLFF. CDR3 nucleotide sequence: TGCGCCAGCAGTAGGGGGACAGGGCGATCGGAGGGGGAAAAACTGTTTTTT.

Only a few counts were recorded for this clone. The V call is TRBV28, the J call TRBJ1-5; a weak D match, TRBD1 (5 bases). Germline lookup yields CDR1 MDHEN and CDR2 SYDVKM. V was clipped by 2 bases and J by 6 bases, with 5 bases between them. This CDR3 contains 12 residues. Here the CDR3 DNA reads TGTGCCAGCAGTTTAAGGGGTCAGCCCCAGCATTTT. It codes for CASSLRGQPQHF. Filled out from reference TRBV28 and TRBJ1-5, the complete variable domain reads DVKVTQSSRYLVKRTGEKVFLECVQDMDHENMFWYRQDPGLGLRLIYFSYDVKMKEKGDIPEGYSVSREKKERFSLILESASTNQTSMYLCASSLRGQPQHFGDGTRLSIL.

This clone has more than one count but fewer than ten. Other DNA sequences of this sample code for an identical CDR3. The chain has TRBV4-1 and TRBJ2-7; tentative D call: TRBD2 (5 bases). CDR1 and CDR2 (germline): MGHRA, YSYEKL. The CDR3 length is 13 residues. V shed 0 bases and J shed 4 bases, with 7 bases lying between them. The CDR3 bases are TGCGCCAGCAGCCAAGAGAGCGGATACGAGCAGTACTTC. Residues: CASSQESGYEQYF.

The J gene is TRBJ2-2, the V gene TRBV11-1; perhaps TRBD2 as D (7 bases). This CDR3 is 17 amino acids long. The V gene's germline CDR1 is SGHAT and CDR2 FQDESV (reference sequence). The V end lost 5 bases, the J end lost 2 bases, and 18 bases lay between the germline ends. The CDR3 DNA reads TGTGCCAGCAGCCGACCCGGGGGCGGGAGAAACACCGGGGAGCTGTTTTTT. It translates to CASSRPGGGRNTGELFF.

In its sample, this clone was seen once. The chain is built from TRBV9 and TRBJ1-2; D might be TRBD1 (6 bases). The CDR3 spans 13 residues. Trimming left V 4 bases short and J 10 bases short, with 17 bases between. Germline CDR1 SGDLS, CDR2 YYNGEE. This CDR3 reads CASSFRQDGDYTF. For the CDR3, the DNA is TGTGCCAGCAGCTTCCGACAGGATGGGGACTACACCTTC.

This rearrangement joins TRBV19 to TRBJ2-2, with D hard to call. The CDR3 totals 14 residues. From germline, CDR1 is LNHDA and CDR2 SQIVND (reference sequence). V was trimmed by 4 bases and J by 2 bases, leaving 8 bases between them. CDR3 in amino acids: CASSRQANTGELFF. DNA for the CDR3: TGTGCCAGTAGTAGGCAGGCTAACACCGGGGAGCTGTTTTTT.

The V gene is TRBV5-4, the J gene TRBJ1-2; the D gene is possibly TRBD1 (6 bases). CDR3 length: 15 amino acids. Trimming cost V 1 base and J 6 bases, with 16 bases left between them. Germline CDR1 reads SGHNT; CDR2 reads YYREEE (reference sequence). CDR3 coding DNA: TGTGCCAGCAGCTTGAGGGGGGGCAGTACGCATGGCTACACCTTC. Translated, it gives CASSLRGGSTHGYTF.

The chain combines TRBV16 with TRBJ1-1, with 7 bases matching TRBD1. The length of the CDR3 is 15 residues. Trimming took 4 bases from V and 2 from J; bases not matched to a gene: 7. CDR1 is KGHSY and CDR2 is FQNENV in the germline V gene. The CDR3 nucleotides are TGTGCCAGCAGCCCACGGGACAGTGTTAACACTGAAGCTTTCTTT. It specifies CASSPRDSVNTEAFF.

The chain couples TRBV7-9 to TRBJ1-1; possibly TRBD1 for D (6 bases). V was pared by 5 bases and J by 5 bases, with 12 bases between. The CDR3 is 13 residues long. Germline V gene lookup returns CDR1 SEHNR and CDR2 FQNEAQ (reference sequence). The chain's CDR3 is CASSITQGTEAFF. CDR3 DNA sequence: TGTGCCAGCAGCATCACACAGGGAACTGAAGCTTTCTTT.

CDR3 sequence: CASQDGGSYGYTF. For the CDR3, the DNA is TGTGCCAGTCAGGACGGAGGGAGCTATGGCTACACCTTC. The chain employs TRBV19 and TRBJ1-2, with D unclear. CDR3 length: 13 amino acids. Germline CDR1 reads LNHDA; CDR2 reads SQIVND (reference sequence). The V gene lost 8 bases and the J gene lost 4 bases, with 14 bases spanning the gap.

This clone was seen once. The J gene is TRBJ2-6, the V gene TRBV11-3; TRBD1 matches 11 bases. Looked up from germline, CDR1 is SGHNT and CDR2 is YENEEA. This CDR3 has 17 residues. The junction had 6 bases not matched to a gene; V was cut back by 8 bases and J by 0 bases. As DNA, the CDR3 is TGTGCCAGCGGGCCGGGACAGGGGGGCTCTGGGGCCAACGTCCTGACTTTC. As protein: CASGPGQGGSGANVLTF. The full variable domain, its missing parts supplied by reference TRBV11-3 and TRBJ2-6, is EAGVVQSPRYKIIEKKQPVAFWCNPISGHNTLYWYLQNLGQGPELLIRYENEEAVDDSQLPKDRFSAERLKGVDSTLKIQPAELGDSAVYLCASGPGQGGSGANVLTFGAGSRLTVL.